This is a list of T cell receptor beta chains from one sample in a study of blood T cell repertoires in COVID-19. TCRdb's table, derived via immunoSEQ multiplex PCR, lists solely in-frame clones and lacks some. The sample lists approximately 81,000 clones; roughly 86% were seen once. The material sequenced was peripheral blood. These receptors all come from a human donor in a cohort sampled during active COVID-19. Each CDR3 is given with its conserved first and last residue. Each record gives: CDR3 protein, CDR3 DNA, J gene, D gene, clone size, V gene. A D gene is named only where the DNA matches it firmly. Some rows have no size entry. The others give once, few or many, or a class for an expanded clone.

cdr3_aa: CASSEQGAETEAFF
cdr3_nt: TGTGCCAGCAGTGAACAGGGGGCTGAGACTGAAGCTTTCTTT
j_call: TRBJ1-1
d_call: TRBD1
clone_size: .
v_call: TRBV6-4

cdr3_aa: CASSPGTGGAEAFF
cdr3_nt: TGTGCCAGCAGCCCCGGGACAGGGGGGGCTGAAGCTTTCTTT
j_call: TRBJ1-1
d_call: TRBD1
clone_size: .
v_call: TRBV11-3

cdr3_aa: CASSQDAASGELFF
cdr3_nt: TGCGCCAGCAGCCAAGATGCGGCCAGCGGGGAGCTGTTTTTT
j_call: TRBJ2-2
d_call: .
clone_size: few
v_call: TRBV4-3

cdr3_aa: CATSDGQGFGGYTF
cdr3_nt: TGTGCCACCAGTGACGGACAGGGTTTTGGTGGCTACACCTTC
j_call: TRBJ1-2
d_call: TRBD1
clone_size: .
v_call: TRBV24-1

cdr3_aa: CASSRQGSYEQYF
cdr3_nt: TGTGCCAGCAGCCGACAGGGGTCCTACGAGCAGTACTTC
j_call: TRBJ2-7
d_call: TRBD1
clone_size: .
v_call: TRBV9

cdr3_aa: CASSVGGRSYEQYF
cdr3_nt: TGTGCCAGCAGCGTAGGAGGAAGATCCTACGAGCAGTACTTC
j_call: TRBJ2-7
d_call: .
clone_size: once
v_call: TRBV9

cdr3_aa: CASSQRTTTNEKLFF
cdr3_nt: TGTGCCAGCAGCCAACGAACAACAACTAATGAAAAACTGTTTTTT
j_call: TRBJ1-4
d_call: .
clone_size: few
v_call: TRBV3-1/TRBV3-2

cdr3_aa: CASSDAEGNQPQHF
cdr3_nt: TGTGCCAGCAGCGACGCAGAGGGAAATCAGCCCCAGCATTTT
j_call: TRBJ1-5
d_call: .
clone_size: .
v_call: TRBV9

cdr3_aa: CASSLGTGLVTEAFF
cdr3_nt: TGCGCCAGCAGCTTGGGGACAGGGTTGGTCACTGAAGCTTTCTTT
j_call: TRBJ1-1
d_call: TRBD1
clone_size: .
v_call: TRBV5-1

cdr3_aa: CASSPILTALAYEQYF
cdr3_nt: TGTGCCAGCTCACCCATACTGACAGCCCTCGCTTACGAGCAGTACTTC
j_call: TRBJ2-7
d_call: .
clone_size: .
v_call: TRBV18

cdr3_aa: CASSSVLNYGYTF
cdr3_nt: TGTGCCAGCAGCTCGGTTCTTAACTATGGCTACACCTTC
j_call: TRBJ1-2
d_call: .
clone_size: few
v_call: TRBV5-4

cdr3_aa: CASSSDRVEQETQYF
cdr3_nt: TGTGCCAGCAGCTCGGACAGGGTTGAGCAAGAGACCCAGTACTTC
j_call: TRBJ2-5
d_call: TRBD1
clone_size: .
v_call: TRBV7-8

cdr3_aa: CASSYSTGQHSLF
cdr3_nt: TGTGCCAGCAGTTACTCAACGGGACAGCACTCCCTCTTC
j_call: TRBJ1-2
d_call: TRBD1
clone_size: few
v_call: TRBV6-2/TRBV6-3

cdr3_aa: CASSPGQGAGANVLTF
cdr3_nt: TGCGCCAGCAGCCCAGGACAGGGGGCTGGGGCCAACGTCCTGACTTTC
j_call: TRBJ2-6
d_call: TRBD1
clone_size: .
v_call: TRBV4-1

cdr3_aa: CASTLGGELEAFF
cdr3_nt: TGTGCCAGCACCCTTGGAGGGGAGCTTGAAGCTTTCTTT
j_call: TRBJ1-1
d_call: .
clone_size: .
v_call: TRBV6-6

cdr3_aa: CATSSSNQPQHF
cdr3_nt: TGTGCCACCTCTAGTAGCAATCAGCCCCAGCATTTT
j_call: TRBJ1-5
d_call: .
clone_size: .
v_call: TRBV7-2

cdr3_aa: CASRDRPGNTIYF
cdr3_nt: TGTGCCAGCAGGGACAGGCCGGGAAACACCATATATTTT
j_call: TRBJ1-3
d_call: TRBD1
clone_size: .
v_call: TRBV6-5

cdr3_aa: CASSHGQGVDTGELFF
cdr3_nt: TGCGCCAGCAGCCACGGACAGGGGGTAGACACCGGGGAGCTGTTTTTT
j_call: TRBJ2-2
d_call: TRBD1
clone_size: .
v_call: TRBV4-3

cdr3_aa: CASRGQGGYNEQFF
cdr3_nt: TGTGCCAGCCGCGGGCAGGGGGGCTACAATGAGCAGTTCTTC
j_call: TRBJ2-1
d_call: .
clone_size: .
v_call: TRBV6-5

cdr3_aa: CASTIQGPSSYEQYF
cdr3_nt: TGTGCCAGCACAATCCAGGGCCCGAGCTCCTACGAGCAGTACTTC
j_call: TRBJ2-7
d_call: .
clone_size: .
v_call: TRBV2

cdr3_aa: CASRPEGVPGNTIYF
cdr3_nt: TGTGCCAGTAGGCCAGAGGGGGTTCCTGGAAACACCATATATTTT
j_call: TRBJ1-3
d_call: .
clone_size: .
v_call: TRBV19

cdr3_aa: CASSIGTAEAFF
cdr3_nt: TGCGCCAGCAGCATAGGGACAGCTGAAGCTTTCTTT
j_call: TRBJ1-1
d_call: TRBD1
clone_size: .
v_call: TRBV5-1

cdr3_aa: CASSELGEDYGYTF
cdr3_nt: TGCGCCAGCAGTGAATTAGGGGAAGACTATGGCTACACCTTC
j_call: TRBJ1-2
d_call: .
clone_size: .
v_call: TRBV10-2

cdr3_aa: CASSPTRPSNLVGANVLTF
cdr3_nt: TGTGCCAGCAGCCCGACAAGACCGAGCAACTTGGTTGGGGCCAACGTCCTGACTTTC
j_call: TRBJ2-6
d_call: .
clone_size: .
v_call: TRBV3-1/TRBV3-2

cdr3_aa: CATQGRTSVETQYF
cdr3_nt: TGCGCGACACAGGGACGAACTAGCGTAGAGACCCAGTACTTC
j_call: TRBJ2-5
d_call: .
clone_size: .
v_call: TRBV10-2

cdr3_aa: CASSLGPTGVGNTIYF
cdr3_nt: TGTGCCAGCAGCTTGGGGCCGACAGGGGTCGGAAACACCATATATTTT
j_call: TRBJ1-3
d_call: TRBD1
clone_size: .
v_call: TRBV5-5

cdr3_aa: CASSLEGAGSNEKLFF
cdr3_nt: TGTGCCAGCAGCTTAGAGGGGGCAGGGTCAAACGAAAAACTGTTTTTT
j_call: TRBJ1-4
d_call: TRBD1
clone_size: .
v_call: TRBV7-2

cdr3_aa: CASSPPGMSPGGNHYEQYF
cdr3_nt: TGTGCCAGCTCACCACCTGGTATGTCCCCAGGCGGGAACCACTACGAGCAGTACTTC
j_call: TRBJ2-7
d_call: .
clone_size: .
v_call: TRBV18

cdr3_aa: CASSQRNRGPRGYTF
cdr3_nt: TGTGCCAGCAGCCAAAGAAACAGGGGGCCGAGGGGCTACACCTTC
j_call: TRBJ1-2
d_call: TRBD1
clone_size: few
v_call: TRBV14

cdr3_aa: CASGLVLGGREGTDTQYF
cdr3_nt: TGTGCTAGTGGTTTGGTACTGGGGGGAAGGGAGGGGACAGATACGCAGTATTTT
j_call: TRBJ2-3
d_call: TRBD2
clone_size: .
v_call: TRBV12-5

cdr3_aa: CASSVGGREAFF
cdr3_nt: TGTGCCAGCAGCGTAGGGGGGCGTGAGGCTTTCTTT
j_call: TRBJ1-1
d_call: .
clone_size: few
v_call: TRBV9

cdr3_aa: CASSETGVFSYEQYF
cdr3_nt: TGTGCCAGCAGTGAAACAGGGGTCTTTTCCTACGAGCAGTACTTC
j_call: TRBJ2-7
d_call: TRBD1
clone_size: .
v_call: TRBV25-1

cdr3_aa: CASSPPQGALGYTF
cdr3_nt: TGTGCCAGCAGTCCCCCGCAGGGGGCGCTTGGCTACACCTTC
j_call: TRBJ1-2
d_call: TRBD1
clone_size: .
v_call: TRBV2

cdr3_aa: CASSPPSSYEQYF
cdr3_nt: TGTGCCAGCAGCCCGCCTAGCTCCTACGAGCAGTACTTC
j_call: TRBJ2-7
d_call: .
clone_size: .
v_call: TRBV5-4

cdr3_aa: CASSFPGEQYF
cdr3_nt: TGTGCCAGCAGCTTCCCGGGCGAGCAGTACTTC
j_call: TRBJ2-7
d_call: .
clone_size: .
v_call: TRBV5-8

cdr3_aa: CASSLALWTGYNEQFF
cdr3_nt: TGTGCCAGCAGCTTAGCGCTTTGGACAGGTTACAATGAGCAGTTCTTC
j_call: TRBJ2-1
d_call: TRBD1
clone_size: few
v_call: TRBV11-1

cdr3_aa: CSVGSAGGKQYF
cdr3_nt: TGCAGCGTTGGCTCAGCGGGGGGGAAACAGTACTTC
j_call: TRBJ2-7
d_call: TRBD2
clone_size: .
v_call: TRBV29-1

cdr3_aa: CANAGLYYEQYF
cdr3_nt: TGTGCCAACGCGGGACTCTACTACGAGCAGTACTTC
j_call: TRBJ2-7
d_call: .
clone_size: .
v_call: TRBV19

cdr3_aa: CASSKLGTGGRGQFF
cdr3_nt: TGTGCCAGCAGCAAACTCGGGACAGGGGGAAGGGGGCAGTTCTTC
j_call: TRBJ2-1
d_call: TRBD1
clone_size: .
v_call: TRBV13

cdr3_aa: CASSFTSGIYNEQFF
cdr3_nt: TGCGCCAGCAGCTTCACTAGCGGGATATACAATGAGCAGTTCTTC
j_call: TRBJ2-1
d_call: TRBD2
clone_size: few
v_call: TRBV5-1

cdr3_aa: CASTGTASYEQYF
cdr3_nt: TGTGCCAGCACTGGGACAGCCTCCTACGAGCAGTACTTC
j_call: TRBJ2-7
d_call: TRBD1
clone_size: .
v_call: TRBV6-5

cdr3_aa: CASSPGGQWADTQYF
cdr3_nt: TGTGCCAGCAGCCCAGGTGGTCAGTGGGCCGATACGCAGTATTTT
j_call: TRBJ2-3
d_call: .
clone_size: .
v_call: TRBV3-1/TRBV3-2

cdr3_aa: CASMGGAFF
cdr3_nt: TGTGCCAGCATGGGAGGAGCTTTCTTT
j_call: TRBJ1-1
d_call: .
clone_size: .
v_call: TRBV6-4

cdr3_aa: CASSVRAGGFYGYTF
cdr3_nt: TGTGCCAGCAGCGTTCGGGCAGGGGGCTTCTATGGCTACACCTTC
j_call: TRBJ1-2
d_call: TRBD1
clone_size: .
v_call: TRBV9

cdr3_aa: CASSQEEGYTEAFF
cdr3_nt: TGCGCCAGCAGCCAAGAGGAGGGTTACACTGAAGCTTTCTTT
j_call: TRBJ1-1
d_call: .
clone_size: .
v_call: TRBV4-1

cdr3_aa: CASSLSPGQTYEQYF
cdr3_nt: TGTGCCAGCAGCTTAAGTCCGGGACAAACCTACGAGCAGTACTTC
j_call: TRBJ2-7
d_call: .
clone_size: .
v_call: TRBV7-6

cdr3_aa: CATSRDQAGELFF
cdr3_nt: TGTGCCACCAGCAGAGATCAGGCCGGGGAGCTGTTTTTT
j_call: TRBJ2-2
d_call: .
clone_size: .
v_call: TRBV15

cdr3_aa: CASSIGTENSPLHF
cdr3_nt: TGTGCCAGCAGTATCGGGACAGAAAATTCACCCCTCCACTTT
j_call: TRBJ1-6
d_call: TRBD1
clone_size: .
v_call: TRBV2

cdr3_aa: CASSLASQGANNAEAFF
cdr3_nt: TGCGCCAGCAGCTTGGCCAGTCAGGGGGCGAATAACGCTGAAGCTTTCTTT
j_call: TRBJ1-1
d_call: TRBD1
clone_size: .
v_call: TRBV5-1

cdr3_aa: CASSPTGRSYNEQFF
cdr3_nt: TGTGCCAGCAGCCCGACAGGACGCTCCTACAATGAGCAGTTCTTC
j_call: TRBJ2-1
d_call: .
clone_size: once
v_call: TRBV5-6

cdr3_aa: CASSSTDYNSPLHF
cdr3_nt: TGCGCCAGCAGCTCGACAGATTATAATTCACCCCTCCACTTT
j_call: TRBJ1-6
d_call: .
clone_size: .
v_call: TRBV5-1

cdr3_aa: CASSPRGTGNNEQYF
cdr3_nt: TGTGCCAGCAGCCCACGGGGGACAGGGAACAACGAGCAGTACTTC
j_call: TRBJ2-7
d_call: TRBD1
clone_size: .
v_call: TRBV7-9

cdr3_aa: CASSLALDRGSF
cdr3_nt: TGTGCCAGCAGCTTGGCCCTGGACAGGGGGTCGTTC
j_call: TRBJ1-2
d_call: TRBD1
clone_size: .
v_call: TRBV5-5

cdr3_aa: CASSLFRAGELFF
cdr3_nt: TGTGCCAGCAGCTTATTCAGGGCCGGGGAGCTGTTTTTT
j_call: TRBJ2-2
d_call: .
clone_size: .
v_call: TRBV11-3

cdr3_aa: CASSVGQGKETQYF
cdr3_nt: TGCGCCAGCAGTGTGGGACAGGGGAAAGAGACCCAGTACTTC
j_call: TRBJ2-5
d_call: TRBD1
clone_size: .
v_call: TRBV5-1

cdr3_aa: CASSYSISGNQPQHF
cdr3_nt: TGTGCCAGCAGTTACTCGATATCGGGGAATCAGCCCCAGCATTTT
j_call: TRBJ1-5
d_call: .
clone_size: .
v_call: TRBV6-6

cdr3_aa: CAWSREPGNTIYF
cdr3_nt: TGTGCCTGGAGCCGGGAGCCTGGAAACACCATATATTTT
j_call: TRBJ1-3
d_call: .
clone_size: .
v_call: TRBV30